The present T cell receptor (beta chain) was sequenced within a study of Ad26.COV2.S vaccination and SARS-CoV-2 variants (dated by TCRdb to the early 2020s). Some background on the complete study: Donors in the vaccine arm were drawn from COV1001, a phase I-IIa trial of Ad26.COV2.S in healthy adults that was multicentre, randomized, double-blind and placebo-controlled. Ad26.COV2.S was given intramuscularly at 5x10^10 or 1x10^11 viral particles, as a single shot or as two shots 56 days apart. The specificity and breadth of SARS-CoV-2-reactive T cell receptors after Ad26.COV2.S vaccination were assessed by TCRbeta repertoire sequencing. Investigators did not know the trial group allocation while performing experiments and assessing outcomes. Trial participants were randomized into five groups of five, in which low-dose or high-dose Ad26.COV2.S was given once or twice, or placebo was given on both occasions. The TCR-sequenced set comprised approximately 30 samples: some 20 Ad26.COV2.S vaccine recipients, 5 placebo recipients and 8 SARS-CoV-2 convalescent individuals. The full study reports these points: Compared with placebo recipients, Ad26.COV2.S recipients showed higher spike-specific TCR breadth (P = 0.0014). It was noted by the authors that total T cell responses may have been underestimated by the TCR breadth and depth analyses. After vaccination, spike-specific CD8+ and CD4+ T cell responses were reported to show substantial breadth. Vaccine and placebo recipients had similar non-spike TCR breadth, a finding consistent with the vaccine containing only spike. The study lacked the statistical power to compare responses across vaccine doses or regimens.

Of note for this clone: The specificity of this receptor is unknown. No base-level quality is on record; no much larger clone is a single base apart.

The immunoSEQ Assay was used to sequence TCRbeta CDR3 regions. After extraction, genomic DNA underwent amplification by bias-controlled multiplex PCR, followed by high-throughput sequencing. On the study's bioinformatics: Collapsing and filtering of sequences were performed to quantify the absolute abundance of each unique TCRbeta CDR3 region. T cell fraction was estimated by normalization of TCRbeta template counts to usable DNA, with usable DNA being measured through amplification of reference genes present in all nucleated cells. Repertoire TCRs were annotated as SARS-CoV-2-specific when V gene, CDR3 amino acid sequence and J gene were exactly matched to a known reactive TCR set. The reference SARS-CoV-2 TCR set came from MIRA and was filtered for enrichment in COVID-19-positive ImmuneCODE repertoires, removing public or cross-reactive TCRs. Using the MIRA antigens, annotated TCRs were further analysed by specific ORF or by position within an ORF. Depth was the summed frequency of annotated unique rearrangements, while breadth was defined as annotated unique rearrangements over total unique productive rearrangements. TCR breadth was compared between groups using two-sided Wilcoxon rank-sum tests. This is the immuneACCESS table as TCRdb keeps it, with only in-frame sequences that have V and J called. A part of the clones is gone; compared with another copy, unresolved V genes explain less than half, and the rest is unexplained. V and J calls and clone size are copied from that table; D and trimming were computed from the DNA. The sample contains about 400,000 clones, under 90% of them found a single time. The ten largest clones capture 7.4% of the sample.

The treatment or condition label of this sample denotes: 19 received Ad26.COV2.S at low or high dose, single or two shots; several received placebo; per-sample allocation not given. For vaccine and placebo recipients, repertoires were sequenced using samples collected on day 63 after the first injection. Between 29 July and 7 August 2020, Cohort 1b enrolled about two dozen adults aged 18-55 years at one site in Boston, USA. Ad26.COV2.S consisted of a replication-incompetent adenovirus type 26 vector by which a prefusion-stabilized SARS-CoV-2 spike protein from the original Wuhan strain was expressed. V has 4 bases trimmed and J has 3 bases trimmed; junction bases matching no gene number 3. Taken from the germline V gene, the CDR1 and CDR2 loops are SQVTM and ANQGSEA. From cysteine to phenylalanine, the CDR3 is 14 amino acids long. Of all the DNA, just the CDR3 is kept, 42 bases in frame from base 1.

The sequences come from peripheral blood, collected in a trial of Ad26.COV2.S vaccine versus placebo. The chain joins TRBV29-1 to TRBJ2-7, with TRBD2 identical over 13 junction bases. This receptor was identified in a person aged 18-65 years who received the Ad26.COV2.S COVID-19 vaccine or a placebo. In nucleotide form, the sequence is TGCAGCGTTGTCGGACTAGCGGGAGTCTACGAGCAGTACTTC. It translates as CSVVGLAGVYEQYF.